This paragraph reports one T cell receptor (beta chain). The antigen is not known. TCRdb ran MiXCR on the 5' RACE reads and lists one entry per CDR3 protein. The sample has about 460,000 distinct CDR3 sequences; 13% to 15% are singletons. This sample stems from a study of identical twins. Study results and limitations: With abundant cord blood beta clonotypes, insertions were fewer; memory repertoires showed no such pattern. Out-of-frame alpha sequences common to twins were enriched for low generation probability. For monozygotic twins, models underestimated out-of-frame TCR alpha sharing.

Every one of the donors was a healthy Caucasian. V gave up 4 bases and J gave up 3 bases, with 11 bases separating them. From germline, CDR1 is DFQATT and CDR2 SNEGSKA (reference sequence). The CDR3 loop spans 13 amino acids. The data also belong to a second study, concerning yellow fever vaccine responses in identical twins.

The source material was CD4+ T cells sorted from blood. The TCR was taken from a woman between 18 and 29 years old in good health. The gene calls are TRBV20-1 and TRBJ2-3, with D perhaps matching TRBD2 (5 bases). This CDR3 is CSANSGWTDTQYF. The CDR3 DNA reads TGCAGTGCTAACAGCGGTTGGACAGATACGCAGTATTTT.